Listed here is a single T cell receptor beta chain. Its antigen remains unidentified. The data are from a study of T cell responses to AZD1222 COVID-19 vaccine. Turning to the study itself: Some second doses came at about 4 weeks and others at about 12 weeks; these were pooled. Study-wide results and limits: Samples come after the peak T cell response, not at day 14. Spike-specific TCR breadth and depth went up after people got two AZD1222 doses. The study identified only five to seven AZD1222 recipients as seropositive at baseline.

Method: immunoSEQ multiplex PCR; TCRdb's copy keeps in-frame clones and lacks some. The sample lists about 120,000 clones, over 85% seen once, with 6.5% to 9% in the top ten. CDR3 size: 16 residues. Germline lookup yields CDR1 SGHAT and CDR2 FQNNGV. V dropped 6 bases and J dropped 4 bases, with 21 bases sitting between them. This TCR came from an adult in good health. The rearrangement joins TRBV11-2 to TRBJ1-1; TRBD1 might be the D (6 bases). This specimen was peripheral blood, taken on day 0 of AZD1222 vaccination. CDR3 nucleotide sequence: TGTGCCAGCAGTCTCCACTTGCGGGGGGCCGGCACTGAAGCTTTCTTT. It translates to CASSLHLRGAGTEAFF.